What follows are 6 T cell receptor beta chains derived from one specimen sequenced in a study of shared clonotypes between healthy human individuals. TCRdb's table, derived via immunoSEQ multiplex PCR, lists solely in-frame clones and lacks some. The top ten clones hold approximately 2% of a sample with approximately 720,000 clones, less than 80% of them seen once. The material sequenced was memory CD4+ T cells sorted from blood. Subset defined: CD45RA-negative fraction. The receptor source for this set is a woman aged 25 to 45 in good health.

V gene TRBV18 combines with J gene TRBJ2-5; TRBD1 agrees at 11 bases. Matching the DNA end better, TRBJ2-7 makes the J call doubtful. The CDR3 is 15 residues long. Germline CDR1 and CDR2: KGHSH and LQKENI. The CDR3, as DNA: TGTGCCAGCTCGAGGACAGGGGGCGACTCCTACGAGCAGTACTTC. Protein: CASSRTGGDSYEQYF.

The CDR3 DNA reads TGTGCCCACAGTTTAGGCGCCAGAAGGATACAAAGCTCCTACAATGAGCAGTTCTTC. It is translated as CAHSLGARRIQSSYNEQFF. The gene calls are TRBV28 and TRBJ2-1; no reliable D call. Trimming cost V 11 bases and J 0 bases, with 29 bases left between them. The germline V gene encodes CDR1 MDHEN and CDR2 SYDVKM. The CDR3 extends over 19 amino acids.

V gene TRBV25-1 combines with J gene TRBJ1-1; TRBD1 aligns across 11 bases. Germline V lookup: CDR1 MGHDK, CDR2 SYGVNS. The CDR3 sequence is 18 residues long. Losses at the gene ends were 4 bases for V and 5 bases for J; bases not matched to a gene: 15. This CDR3 reads CASSAPGQGVGYETEAFF. CDR3 DNA: TGTGCCAGCAGTGCCCCGGGACAGGGGGTAGGGTATGAAACTGAAGCTTTCTTT.

This clone was seen only a few times. This rearrangement joins TRBV5-6 to TRBJ2-7; a possible D gene is TRBD1 (6 bases). CDR1 is SGHDT, CDR2 YYEEEE, per germline. The CDR3 loop spans 13 amino acids. Trimming removed 4 bases from V and 2 bases from J, with 10 bases in between. Written as DNA, the CDR3 is TGTGCCAGCAGCCGTGGACAGACCTACGAGCAGTACTTC. It translates to CASSRGQTYEQYF. The whole variable domain, filled in from reference TRBV5-6 and TRBJ2-7, reads DAGVTQSPTHLIKTRGQQVTLRCSPKSGHDTVSWYQQALGQGPQFIFQYYEEEERQRGNFPDRFSGHQFPNYSSELNVNALLLGDSALYLCASSRGQTYEQYFGPGTRLTVT.

In this sample, this clone turned up once. V is TRBV7-2 and J is TRBJ2-5, with D perhaps given as TRBD1 or TRBD2 (6 bases each). CDR3 length equals 16 residues. Looked up from germline, CDR1 is SGHTA and CDR2 is FQGNSA. V was shortened by 0 bases and J by 4 bases, with 15 bases between the two germline ends. The CDR3 nucleotides read TGTGCCAGCAGCTTAGCGGCTCACGGGGGCGGAGAGACCCAGTACTTC. This encodes CASSLAAHGGGETQYF.

Points on this clone: One end of the junction varies from germline; a read error may be responsible. Other DNA sequences of this sample code for an identical CDR3. The chain is built from TRBV4-1 and TRBJ1-1; 9 bases fit TRBD1. Looked up from germline, CDR1 is MGHRA and CDR2 is YSYEKL. The CDR3 sequence is 19 residues long. The CDR3 reads CASSRSVIGTGWMNTEAFF. CDR3 in DNA: TGCGCCAGCAGCCGGTCGGTTATCGGGACAGGGTGGATGAACACTGAGGCTTTCTTT.